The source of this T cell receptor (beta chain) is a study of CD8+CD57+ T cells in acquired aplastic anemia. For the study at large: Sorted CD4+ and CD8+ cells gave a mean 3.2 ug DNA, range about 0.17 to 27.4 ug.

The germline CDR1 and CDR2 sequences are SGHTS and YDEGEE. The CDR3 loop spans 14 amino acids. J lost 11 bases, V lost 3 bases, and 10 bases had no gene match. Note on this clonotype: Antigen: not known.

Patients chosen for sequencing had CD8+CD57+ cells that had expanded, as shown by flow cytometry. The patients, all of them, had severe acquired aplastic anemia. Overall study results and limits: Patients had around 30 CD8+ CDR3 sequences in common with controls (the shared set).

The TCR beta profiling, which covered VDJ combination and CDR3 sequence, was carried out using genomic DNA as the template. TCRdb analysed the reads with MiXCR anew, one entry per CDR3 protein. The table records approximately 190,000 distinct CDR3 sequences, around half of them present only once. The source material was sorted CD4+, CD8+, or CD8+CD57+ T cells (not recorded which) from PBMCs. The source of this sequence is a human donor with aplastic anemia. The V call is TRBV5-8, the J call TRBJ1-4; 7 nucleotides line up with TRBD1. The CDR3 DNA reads TGTGCCAGCAGCTCGCGACAGGGCGTGGCGAAACTGTTTTTT. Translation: CASSSRQGVAKLFF.